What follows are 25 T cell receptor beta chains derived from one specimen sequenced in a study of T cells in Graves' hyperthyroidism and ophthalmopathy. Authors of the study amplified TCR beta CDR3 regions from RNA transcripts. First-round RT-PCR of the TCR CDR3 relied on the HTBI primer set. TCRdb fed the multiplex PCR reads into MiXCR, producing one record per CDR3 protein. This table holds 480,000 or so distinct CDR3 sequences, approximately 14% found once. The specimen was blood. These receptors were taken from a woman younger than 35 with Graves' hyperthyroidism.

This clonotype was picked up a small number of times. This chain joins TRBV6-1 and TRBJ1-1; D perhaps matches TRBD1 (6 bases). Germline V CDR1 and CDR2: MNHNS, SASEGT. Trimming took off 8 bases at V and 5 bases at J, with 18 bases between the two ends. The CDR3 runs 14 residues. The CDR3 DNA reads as TGTGCCAGCTACACCGGGACATTTAGGACTGAAGCTTTCTTT. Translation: CASYTGTFRTEAFF.

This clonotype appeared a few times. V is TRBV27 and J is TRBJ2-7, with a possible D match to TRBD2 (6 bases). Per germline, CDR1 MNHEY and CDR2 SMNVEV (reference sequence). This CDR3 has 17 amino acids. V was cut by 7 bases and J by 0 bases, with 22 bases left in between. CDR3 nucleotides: TGTGCCAGCACTCGAGTTTCCTGGGGACTCCACTCCTACGAGCAGTACTTC. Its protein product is CASTRVSWGLHSYEQYF.

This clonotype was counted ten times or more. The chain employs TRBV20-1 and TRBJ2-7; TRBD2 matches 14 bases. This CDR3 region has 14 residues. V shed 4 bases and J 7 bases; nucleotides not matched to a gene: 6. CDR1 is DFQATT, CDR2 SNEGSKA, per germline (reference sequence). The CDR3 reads CSAMTSGRAGEQYF. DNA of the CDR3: TGCAGTGCTATGACTAGCGGGAGGGCCGGTGAGCAGTACTTC.

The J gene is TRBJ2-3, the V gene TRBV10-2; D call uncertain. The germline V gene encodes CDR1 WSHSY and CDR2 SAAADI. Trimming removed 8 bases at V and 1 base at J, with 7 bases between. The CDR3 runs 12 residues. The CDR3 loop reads CASAARTDTQYF. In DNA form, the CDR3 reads TGCGCCAGCGCGGCCCGCACAGATACGCAGTATTTT.

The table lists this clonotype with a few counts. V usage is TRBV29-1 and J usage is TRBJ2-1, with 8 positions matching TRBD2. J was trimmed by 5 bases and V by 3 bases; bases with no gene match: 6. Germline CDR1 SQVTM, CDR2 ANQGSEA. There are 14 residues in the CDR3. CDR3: CSVDETSVNNEQFF. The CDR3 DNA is TGCAGCGTTGACGAGACTAGCGTTAACAATGAGCAGTTCTTC.

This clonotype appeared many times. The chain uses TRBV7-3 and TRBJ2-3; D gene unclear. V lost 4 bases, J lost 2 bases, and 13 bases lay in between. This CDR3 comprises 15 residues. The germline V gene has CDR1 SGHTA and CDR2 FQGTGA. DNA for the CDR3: TGTGCCAGCAGCTCATCTTACTTAGCCACAGATACGCAGTATTTT. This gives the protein CASSSSYLATDTQYF.

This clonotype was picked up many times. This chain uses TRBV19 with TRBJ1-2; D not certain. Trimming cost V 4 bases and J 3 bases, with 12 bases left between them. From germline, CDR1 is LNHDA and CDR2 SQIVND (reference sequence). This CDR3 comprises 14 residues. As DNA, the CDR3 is TGTGCCAGTAGTAATTGGGAGTTCGACTATGGCTACACCTTC. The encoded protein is CASSNWEFDYGYTF.

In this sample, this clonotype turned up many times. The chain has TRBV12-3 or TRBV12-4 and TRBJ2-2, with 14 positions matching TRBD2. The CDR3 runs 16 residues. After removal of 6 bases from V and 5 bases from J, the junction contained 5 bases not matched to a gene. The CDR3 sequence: CASRRGLAGVTGELFF. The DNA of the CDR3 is TGTGCCAGCAGACGGGGACTAGCGGGAGTAACCGGGGAGCTGTTTTTT.

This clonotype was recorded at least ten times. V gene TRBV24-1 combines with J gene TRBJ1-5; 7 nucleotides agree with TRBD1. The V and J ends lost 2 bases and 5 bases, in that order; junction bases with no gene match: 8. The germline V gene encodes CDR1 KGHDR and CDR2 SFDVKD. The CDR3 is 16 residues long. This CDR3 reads CATSDSDRDGDQPQHF. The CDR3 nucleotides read TGTGCCACCAGTGATTCTGACAGGGACGGGGATCAGCCCCAGCATTTT.

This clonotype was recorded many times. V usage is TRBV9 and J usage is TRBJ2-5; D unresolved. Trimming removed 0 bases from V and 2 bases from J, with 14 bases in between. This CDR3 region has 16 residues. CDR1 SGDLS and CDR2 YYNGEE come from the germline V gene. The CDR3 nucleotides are TGTGCCAGCAGCGTAGAATCCGTGCCTTGGCAAGAGACCCAGTACTTC. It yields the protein CASSVESVPWQETQYF.

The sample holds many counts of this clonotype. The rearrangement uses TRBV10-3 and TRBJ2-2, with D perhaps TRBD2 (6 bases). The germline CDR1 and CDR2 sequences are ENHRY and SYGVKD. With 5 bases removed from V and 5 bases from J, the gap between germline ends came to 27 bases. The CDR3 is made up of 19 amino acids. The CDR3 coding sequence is TGTGCCATCAGTTTCCAGCCCTATACCGCCGCCGGGGGAACCGGGGAGCTGTTTTTT. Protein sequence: CAISFQPYTAAGGTGELFF.

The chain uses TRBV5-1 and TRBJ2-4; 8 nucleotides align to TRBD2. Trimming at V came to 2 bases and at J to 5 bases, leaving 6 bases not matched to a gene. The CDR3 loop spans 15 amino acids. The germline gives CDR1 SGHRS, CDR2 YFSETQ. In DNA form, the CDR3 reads TGCGCCAGCAGCTTAAGAGCGGGAGACGAAAACATTCAGTACTTC. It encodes CASSLRAGDENIQYF.

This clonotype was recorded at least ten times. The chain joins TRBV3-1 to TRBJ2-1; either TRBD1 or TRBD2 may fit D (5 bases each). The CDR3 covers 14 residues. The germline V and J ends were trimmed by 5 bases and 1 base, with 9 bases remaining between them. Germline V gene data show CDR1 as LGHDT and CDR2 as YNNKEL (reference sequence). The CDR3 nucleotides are TGTGCCAGCAGCGGGGGACGGTCCTACAATGAGCAGTTCTTC. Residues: CASSGGRSYNEQFF.

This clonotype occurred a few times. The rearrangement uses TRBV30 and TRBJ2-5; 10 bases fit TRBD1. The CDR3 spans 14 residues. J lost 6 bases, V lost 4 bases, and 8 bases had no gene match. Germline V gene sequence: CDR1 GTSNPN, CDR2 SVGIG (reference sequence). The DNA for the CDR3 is TGTGCCTGGAATCGCGGGACAGGGGAAAAGACCCAGTACTTC. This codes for CAWNRGTGEKTQYF.

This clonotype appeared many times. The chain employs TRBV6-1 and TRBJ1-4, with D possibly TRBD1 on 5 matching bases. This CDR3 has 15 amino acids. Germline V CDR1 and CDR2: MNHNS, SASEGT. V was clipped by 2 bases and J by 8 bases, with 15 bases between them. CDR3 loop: CASSESGGKREKLFF. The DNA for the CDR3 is TGTGCCAGCAGTGAATCCGGGGGGAAGCGAGAAAAACTGTTTTTT.

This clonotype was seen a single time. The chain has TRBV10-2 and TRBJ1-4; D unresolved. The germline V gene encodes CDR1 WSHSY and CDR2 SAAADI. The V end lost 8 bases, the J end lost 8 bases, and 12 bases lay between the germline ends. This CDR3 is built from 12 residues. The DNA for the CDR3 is TGCGCCAGCTCCCAGGTGAAGGAAAAACTGTTTTTT. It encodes CASSQVKEKLFF.

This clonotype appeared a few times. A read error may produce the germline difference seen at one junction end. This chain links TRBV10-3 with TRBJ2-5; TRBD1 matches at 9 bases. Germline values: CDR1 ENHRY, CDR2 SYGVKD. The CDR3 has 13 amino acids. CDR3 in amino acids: CVISGQGKETQYF. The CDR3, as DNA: TGTGTCATCAGCGGACAGGGGAAAGAGACCCAGTACTTC.

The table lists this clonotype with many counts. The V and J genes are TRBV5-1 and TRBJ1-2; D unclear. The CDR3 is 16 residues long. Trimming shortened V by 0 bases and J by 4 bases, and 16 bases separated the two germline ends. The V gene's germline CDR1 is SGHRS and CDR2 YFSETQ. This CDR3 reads CASSLALFGTSYGYTF. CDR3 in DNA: TGCGCCAGCAGCTTGGCGTTGTTCGGAACCTCCTATGGCTACACCTTC.

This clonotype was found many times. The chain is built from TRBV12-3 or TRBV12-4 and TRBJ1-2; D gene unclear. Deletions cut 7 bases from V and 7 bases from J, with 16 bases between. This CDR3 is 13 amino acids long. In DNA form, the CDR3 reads TGTGCCAGCACTCCGGACTACGGAGTTGGCTACACCTTC. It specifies CASTPDYGVGYTF.

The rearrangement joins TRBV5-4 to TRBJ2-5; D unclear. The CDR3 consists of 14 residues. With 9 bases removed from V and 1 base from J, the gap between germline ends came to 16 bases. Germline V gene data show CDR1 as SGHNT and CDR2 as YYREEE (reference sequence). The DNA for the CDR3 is TGTGCCACGGCTCACACGATTACCCAAGAGACCCAGTACTTC. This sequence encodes CATAHTITQETQYF. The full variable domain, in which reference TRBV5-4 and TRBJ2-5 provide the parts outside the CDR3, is ETGVTQSPTHLIKTRGQQVTLRCSSQSGHNTVSWYQQALGQGPQFIFQYYREEENGRGNFPPRFSGLQFPNYSSELNVNALELDDSALYLCATAHTITQETQYFGPGTRLLVL.

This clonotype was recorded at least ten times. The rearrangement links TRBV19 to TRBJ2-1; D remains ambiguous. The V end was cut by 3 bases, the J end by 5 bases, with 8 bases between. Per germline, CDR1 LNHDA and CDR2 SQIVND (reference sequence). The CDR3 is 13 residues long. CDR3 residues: CASSIFRDNEQFF. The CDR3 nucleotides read TGTGCCAGTAGTATTTTCCGGGACAATGAGCAGTTCTTC.

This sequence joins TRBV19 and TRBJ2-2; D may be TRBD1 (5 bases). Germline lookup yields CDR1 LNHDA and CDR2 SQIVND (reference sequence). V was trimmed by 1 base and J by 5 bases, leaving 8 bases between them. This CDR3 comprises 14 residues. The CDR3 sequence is CASSIVDITGELFF. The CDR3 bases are TGTGCCAGTAGTATAGTGGACATAACCGGGGAGCTGTTTTTT.

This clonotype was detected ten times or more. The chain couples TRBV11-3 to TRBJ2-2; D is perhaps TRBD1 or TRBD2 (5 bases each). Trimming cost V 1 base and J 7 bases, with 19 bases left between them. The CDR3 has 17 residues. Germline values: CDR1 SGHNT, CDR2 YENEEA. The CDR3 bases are TGTGCCAGCAGCTTAGGGGTCGCCGGGACCGTATTCGGGGAGCTGTTTTTT. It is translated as CASSLGVAGTVFGELFF.

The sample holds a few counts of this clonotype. Here the CDR3 reads CASSYAGLPYEQYF. CDR3 sequence (DNA): TGTGCCAGCAGTTACGCGGGATTGCCCTACGAGCAGTACTTC. The J gene is TRBJ2-7, the V gene TRBV12-3 or TRBV12-4; tentatively, D is TRBD2 (6 bases). This CDR3 region has 14 residues. V lost 4 bases and J 2 bases, leaving 12 bases between the germline ends.

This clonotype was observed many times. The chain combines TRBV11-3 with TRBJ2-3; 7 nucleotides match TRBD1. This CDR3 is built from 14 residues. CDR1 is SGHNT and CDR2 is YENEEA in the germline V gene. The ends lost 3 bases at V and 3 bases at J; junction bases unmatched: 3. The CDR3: CASSLGRGTDTQYF. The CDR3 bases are TGTGCCAGCAGCTTGGGCAGGGGGACAGATACGCAGTATTTT.